Given below is one T cell receptor beta chain in context. The data were taken from a study of early T cells in non-severe SARS-CoV-2 infection. CDR1 and CDR2 (germline): MNHEY, SVGEGT. J gave up 2 bases and V 6 bases, and 2 bases lay outside the gene matches. The CDR3 totals 13 residues. MiXCR, applied by TCRdb to the 5' RACE reads, yields one record per CDR3 protein. Of roughly 51,000 distinct CDR3 sequences in the sample, about 6% are singletons; the top ten hold over 2.5%. The sequence came from an adult who was a healthcare worker with PCR-confirmed SARS-CoV-2 infection or an uninfected control (not recorded which). V and J are TRBV6-2 or TRBV6-3 and TRBJ2-5; 8 nucleotides agree with TRBD2. The source material was whole blood, sampled at baseline. In nucleotides, the CDR3 is TGTGCCAGCAGAGAGCGGGGGCAAGAGACCCAGTACTTC. Encoded protein: CASRERGQETQYF.